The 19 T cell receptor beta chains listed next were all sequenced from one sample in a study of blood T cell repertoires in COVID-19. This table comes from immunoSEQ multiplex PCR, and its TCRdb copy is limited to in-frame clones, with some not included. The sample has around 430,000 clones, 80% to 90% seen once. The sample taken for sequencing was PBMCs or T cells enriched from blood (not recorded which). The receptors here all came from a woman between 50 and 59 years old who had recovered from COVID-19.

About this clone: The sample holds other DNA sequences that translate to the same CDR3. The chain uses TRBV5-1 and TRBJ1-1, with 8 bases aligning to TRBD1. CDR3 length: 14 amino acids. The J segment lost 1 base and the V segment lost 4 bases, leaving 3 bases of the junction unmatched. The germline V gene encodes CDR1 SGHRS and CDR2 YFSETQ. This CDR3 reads CASSPGTGNTEAFF. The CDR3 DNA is TGCGCCAGCAGCCCTGGGACAGGGAACACTGAAGCTTTCTTT.

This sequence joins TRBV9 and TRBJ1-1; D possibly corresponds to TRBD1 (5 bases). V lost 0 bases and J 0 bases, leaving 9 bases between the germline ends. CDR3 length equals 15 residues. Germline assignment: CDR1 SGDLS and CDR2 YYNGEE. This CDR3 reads CASSVAGQLNTEAFF. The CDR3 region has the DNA TGTGCCAGCAGCGTAGCAGGGCAGTTGAACACTGAAGCTTTCTTT.

DNA for the CDR3: TGTGCCAGCACATATACAGGGGGGACTGAAGCTTTCTTT. It specifies CASTYTGGTEAFF. V is TRBV28 and J is TRBJ1-1, with 8 bases lining up with TRBD1. The ends lost 7 bases at V and 5 bases at J; junction bases unmatched: 6. This CDR3 region has 13 residues. CDR1 is MDHEN and CDR2 is SYDVKM in the germline V gene.

CDR3: CASSSTWTPNYGYTF. CDR3 in DNA: TGTGCCAGCAGTTCTACCTGGACACCAAACTATGGCTACACCTTC. V gene TRBV27 combines with J gene TRBJ1-2; possible D gene TRBD1, 5 bases. Trimming stripped 4 bases from V and 2 bases from J, with 14 bases between. The CDR3 has 15 residues. Germline CDR1 is MNHEY and CDR2 is SMNVEV (reference sequence).

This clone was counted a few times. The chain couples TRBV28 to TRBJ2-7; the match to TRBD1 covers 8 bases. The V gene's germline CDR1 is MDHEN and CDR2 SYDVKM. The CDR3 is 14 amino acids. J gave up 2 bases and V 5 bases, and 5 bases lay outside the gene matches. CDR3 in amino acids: CASSMDRAAYEQYF. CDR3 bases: TGTGCCAGCAGTATGGACAGGGCAGCCTACGAGCAGTACTTC.

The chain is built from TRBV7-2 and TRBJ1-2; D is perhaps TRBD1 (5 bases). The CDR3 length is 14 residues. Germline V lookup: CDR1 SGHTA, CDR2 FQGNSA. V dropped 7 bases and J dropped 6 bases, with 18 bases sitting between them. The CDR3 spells CASTPYGGWDGYTF. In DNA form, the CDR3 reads TGTGCCAGCACCCCTTACGGGGGGTGGGATGGCTACACCTTC.

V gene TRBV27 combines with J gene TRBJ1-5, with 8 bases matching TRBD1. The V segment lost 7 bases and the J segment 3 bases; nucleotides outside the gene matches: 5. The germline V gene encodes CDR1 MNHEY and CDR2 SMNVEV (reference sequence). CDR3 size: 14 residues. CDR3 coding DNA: TGTGCCAGCAAGCACAGGGGGTACAATCAGCCCCAGCATTTT. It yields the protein CASKHRGYNQPQHF.

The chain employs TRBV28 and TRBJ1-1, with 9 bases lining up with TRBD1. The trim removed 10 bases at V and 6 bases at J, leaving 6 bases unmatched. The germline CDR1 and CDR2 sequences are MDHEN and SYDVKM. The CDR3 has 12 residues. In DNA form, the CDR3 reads TGTGCCATCGTACAGGGGGCCTCTGAAGCTTTCTTT. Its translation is CAIVQGASEAFF. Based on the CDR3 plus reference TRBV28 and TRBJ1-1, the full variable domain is DVKVTQSSRYLVKRTGEKVFLECVQDMDHENMFWYRQDPGLGLRLIYFSYDVKMKEKGDIPEGYSVSREKKERFSLILESASTNQTSMYLCAIVQGASEAFFGQGTRLTVV.

This CDR3 reads CASSLGRSYNEQFF. The CDR3 DNA reads TGTGCCAGCTCACTCGGGAGGTCCTACAATGAGCAGTTCTTC. The rearrangement joins TRBV18 to TRBJ2-1, with TRBD2 matching over 7 bases. The V and J ends lost 4 bases and 1 base, in that order; junction bases with no gene match: 1. The CDR3 covers 14 residues. Germline V lookup: CDR1 KGHSH, CDR2 LQKENI.

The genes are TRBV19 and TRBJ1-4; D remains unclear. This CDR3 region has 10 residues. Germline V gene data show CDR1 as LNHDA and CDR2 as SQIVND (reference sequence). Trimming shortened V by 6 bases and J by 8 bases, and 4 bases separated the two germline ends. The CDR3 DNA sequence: TGTGCCAGTAGGGCCGAAAAACTGTTTTTT. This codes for CASRAEKLFF.

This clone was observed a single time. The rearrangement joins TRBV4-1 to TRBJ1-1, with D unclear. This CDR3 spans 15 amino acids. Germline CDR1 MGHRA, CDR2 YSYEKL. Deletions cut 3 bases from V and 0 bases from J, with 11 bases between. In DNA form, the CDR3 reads TGCGCCAGCAGCCACCCCTCTCGGTTGAACACTGAAGCTTTCTTT. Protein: CASSHPSRLNTEAFF.

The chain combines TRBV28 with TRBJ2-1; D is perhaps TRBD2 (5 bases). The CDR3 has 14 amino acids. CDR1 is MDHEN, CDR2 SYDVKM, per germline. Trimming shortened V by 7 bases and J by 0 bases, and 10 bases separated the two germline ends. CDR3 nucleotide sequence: TGTGCCAGCAAGGTTCGGGGCTCCTACAATGAGCAGTTCTTC. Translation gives CASKVRGSYNEQFF.

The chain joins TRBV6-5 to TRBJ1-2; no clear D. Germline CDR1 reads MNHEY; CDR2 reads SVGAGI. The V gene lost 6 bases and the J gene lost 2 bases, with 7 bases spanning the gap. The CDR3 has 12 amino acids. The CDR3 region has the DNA TGTGCCAGCAGCAACAGAAACTATGGCTACACCTTC. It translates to CASSNRNYGYTF.

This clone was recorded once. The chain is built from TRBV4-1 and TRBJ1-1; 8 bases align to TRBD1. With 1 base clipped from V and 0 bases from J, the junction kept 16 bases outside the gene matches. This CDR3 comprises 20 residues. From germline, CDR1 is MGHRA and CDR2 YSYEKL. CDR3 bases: TGCGCCAGCAGCCAAGGAGTCGGACAGGGCCAAGGTAACATGAACACTGAAGCTTTCTTT. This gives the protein CASSQGVGQGQGNMNTEAFF.

DNA for the CDR3: TGTGCCGGCCAAACAGGCAGATATGGCTACACCTTC. This translates into CAGQTGRYGYTF. The chain recombines TRBV28 with TRBJ1-2; perhaps TRBD1 as D (5 bases). The CDR3 loop spans 12 amino acids. The V and J ends lost 11 bases and 5 bases respectively, with 15 bases between them. The germline CDR1 and CDR2 sequences are MDHEN and SYDVKM.

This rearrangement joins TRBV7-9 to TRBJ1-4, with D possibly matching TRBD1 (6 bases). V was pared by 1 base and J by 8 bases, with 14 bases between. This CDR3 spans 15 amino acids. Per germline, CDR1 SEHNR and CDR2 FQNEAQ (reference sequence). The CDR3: CASSLGGTIGEKLFF. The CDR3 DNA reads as TGTGCCAGCAGCTTAGGGGGGACAATAGGCGAAAAACTGTTTTTT.

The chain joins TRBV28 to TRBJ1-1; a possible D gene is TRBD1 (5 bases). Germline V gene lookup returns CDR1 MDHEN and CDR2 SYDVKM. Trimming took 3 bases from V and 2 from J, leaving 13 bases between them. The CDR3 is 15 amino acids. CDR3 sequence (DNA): TGTGCCAGCAGTTTCGGAGGGGCCCGAAACACTGAAGCTTTCTTT. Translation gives CASSFGGARNTEAFF.

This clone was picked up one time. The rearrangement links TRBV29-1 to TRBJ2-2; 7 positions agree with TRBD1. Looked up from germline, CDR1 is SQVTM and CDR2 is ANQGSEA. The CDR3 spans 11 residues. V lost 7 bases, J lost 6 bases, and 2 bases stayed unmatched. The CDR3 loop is CSGQGAGELFF. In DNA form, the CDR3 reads TGCAGCGGACAGGGTGCCGGGGAGCTGTTTTTT.

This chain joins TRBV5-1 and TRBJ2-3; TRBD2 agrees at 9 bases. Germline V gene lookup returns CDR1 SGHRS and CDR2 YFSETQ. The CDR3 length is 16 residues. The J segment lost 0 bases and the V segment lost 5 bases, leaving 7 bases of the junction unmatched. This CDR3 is CASRYSGGASTDTQYF. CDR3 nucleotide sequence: TGCGCCAGCAGATATAGCGGGGGAGCTAGCACAGATACGCAGTATTTT.